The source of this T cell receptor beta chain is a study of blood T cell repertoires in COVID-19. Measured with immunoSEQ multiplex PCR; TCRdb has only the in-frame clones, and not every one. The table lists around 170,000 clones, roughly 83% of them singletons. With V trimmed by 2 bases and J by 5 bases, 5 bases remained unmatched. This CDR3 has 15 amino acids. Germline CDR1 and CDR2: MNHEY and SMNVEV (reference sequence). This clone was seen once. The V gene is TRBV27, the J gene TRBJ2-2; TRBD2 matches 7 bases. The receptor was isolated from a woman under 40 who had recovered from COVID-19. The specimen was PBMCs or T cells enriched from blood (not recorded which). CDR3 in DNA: TGTGCCAGCAGTTTAAGCGGGGAATTAACCGGGGAGCTGTTTTTT. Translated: CASSLSGELTGELFF.